This record concerns one T cell receptor beta chain sequence. Its antigen is undetermined. One end of the junction varies from germline; a read error may be responsible. The data were taken from a study of tumor-infiltrating lymphocytes in primary liver carcinoma. TCR beta cDNA was made from around 520 ng total RNA with a constant-region primer. Libraries covering TCR beta were generated through three nested multiplex PCR rounds (using a slightly modified ARM-PCR). MiXCR was run by TCRdb on the multiplex PCR reads, yielding one entry per CDR3 protein. Counted here are fewer than 110,000 distinct CDR3 sequences, about 63% occurring once; the ten biggest clones make up 12%. Co-extracted RNA and DNA came from roughly 21-30 mg of unsorted bulk tissue. Whole-study results and caveats: A small share of top clones, only about 7-24%, was found in all five tumor regions.

The sequence was collected from an older woman with primary liver carcinoma and hepatitis B virus infection. The specimen sequenced was liver tumor tissue from sampling region 2. Subset given: tumor region T2, inferior pole.

CDR3: CSSSDGGYNEQFF. The CDR3 bases are TGTTCCAGTAGTGACGGGGGCTACAATGAGCAGTTCTTC. The chain recombines TRBV11-3 with TRBJ2-1; D perhaps matches TRBD2 (6 bases). Looked up from germline, CDR1 is SGHNT and CDR2 is YENEEA. The CDR3 runs 13 residues.